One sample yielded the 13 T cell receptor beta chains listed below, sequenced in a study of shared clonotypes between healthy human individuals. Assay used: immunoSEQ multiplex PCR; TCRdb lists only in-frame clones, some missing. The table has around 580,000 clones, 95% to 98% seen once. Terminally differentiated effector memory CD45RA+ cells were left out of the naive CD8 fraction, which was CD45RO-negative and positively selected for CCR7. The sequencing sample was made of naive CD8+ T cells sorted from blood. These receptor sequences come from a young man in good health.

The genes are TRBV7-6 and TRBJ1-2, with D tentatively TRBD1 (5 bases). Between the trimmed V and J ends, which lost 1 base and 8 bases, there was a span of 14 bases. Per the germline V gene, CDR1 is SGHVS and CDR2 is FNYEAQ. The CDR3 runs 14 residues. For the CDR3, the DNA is TGTGCCAGCAGCTTAGATCCAGGGCTAGGAGGCTACACCTTC. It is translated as CASSLDPGLGGYTF.

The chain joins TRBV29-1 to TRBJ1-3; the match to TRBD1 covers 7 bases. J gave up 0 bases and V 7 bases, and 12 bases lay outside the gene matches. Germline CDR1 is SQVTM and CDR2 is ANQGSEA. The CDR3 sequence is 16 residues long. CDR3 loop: CSAPAFGQASGNTIYF. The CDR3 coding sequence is TGCAGCGCCCCAGCTTTTGGACAGGCCTCTGGAAACACCATATATTTT.

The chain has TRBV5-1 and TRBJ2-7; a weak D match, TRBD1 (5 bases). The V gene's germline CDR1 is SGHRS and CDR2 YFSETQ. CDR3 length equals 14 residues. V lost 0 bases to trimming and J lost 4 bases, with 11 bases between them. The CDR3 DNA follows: TGCGCCAGCAGCTTGGGCAGGGTGAATTACGAGCAGTACTTC. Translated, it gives CASSLGRVNYEQYF. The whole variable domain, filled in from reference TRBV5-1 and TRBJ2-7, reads KAGVTQTPRYLIKTRGQQVTLSCSPISGHRSVSWYQQTPGQGLQFLFEYFSETQRNKGNFPGRFSGRQFSNSRSEMNVSTLELGDSALYLCASSLGRVNYEQYFGPGTRLTVT.

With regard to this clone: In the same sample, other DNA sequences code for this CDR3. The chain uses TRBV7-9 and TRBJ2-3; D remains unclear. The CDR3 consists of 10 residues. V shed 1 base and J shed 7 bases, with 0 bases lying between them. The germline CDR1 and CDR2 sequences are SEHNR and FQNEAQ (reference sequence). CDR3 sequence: CASSLDTQYF. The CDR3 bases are TGTGCCAGCAGCTTAGATACGCAGTATTTT.

The CDR3: CASSFRDTNNEQFF. Here the CDR3 DNA reads TGTGCCAGTAGTTTCCGGGACACCAACAATGAGCAGTTCTTC. The chain uses TRBV19 and TRBJ2-1, with D perhaps matching TRBD1 (6 bases). The germline V and J ends were trimmed by 5 bases and 5 bases, with 13 bases remaining between them. Germline V gene data show CDR1 as LNHDA and CDR2 as SQIVND (reference sequence). There are 14 residues in the CDR3. The variable domain in full, with the rest retrieved from reference TRBV19 and TRBJ2-1, is DGGITQSPKYLFRKEGQNVTLSCEQNLNHDAMYWYRQDPGQGLRLIYYSQIVNDFQKGDIAEGYSVSREKKESFPLTVTSAQKNPTAFYLCASSFRDTNNEQFFGPGTRLTVL.

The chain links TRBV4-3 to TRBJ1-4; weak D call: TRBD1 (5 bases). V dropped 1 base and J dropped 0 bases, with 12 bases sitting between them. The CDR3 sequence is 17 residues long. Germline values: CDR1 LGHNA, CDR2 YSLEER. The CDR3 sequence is CASSQGTGPATNEKLFF. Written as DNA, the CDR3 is TGCGCCAGCAGCCAAGGAACGGGGCCAGCAACTAATGAAAAACTGTTTTTT.

The CDR3 here is CSGEWISRDTQYF. For the CDR3, the DNA is TGCAGCGGTGAGTGGATCAGCAGGGATACGCAGTATTTT. The chain couples TRBV29-1 to TRBJ2-3; D is uncertain. The CDR3 sequence is 13 residues long. Trimming removed 7 bases from V and 6 bases from J, with 17 bases in between. Germline CDR1 and CDR2: SQVTM and ANQGSEA.

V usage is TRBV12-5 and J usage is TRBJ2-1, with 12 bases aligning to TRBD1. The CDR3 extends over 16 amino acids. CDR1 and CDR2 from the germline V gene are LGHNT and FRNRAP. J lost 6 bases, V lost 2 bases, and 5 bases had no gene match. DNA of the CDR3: TGTGCTAGTGGTTTGACGGGACAGGGGGCGGTCAATGAGCAGTTCTTC. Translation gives CASGLTGQGAVNEQFF.

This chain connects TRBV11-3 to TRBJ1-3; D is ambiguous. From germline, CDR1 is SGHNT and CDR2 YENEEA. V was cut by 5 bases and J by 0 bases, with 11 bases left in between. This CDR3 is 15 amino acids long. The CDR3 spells CASSAGLSSGNTIYF. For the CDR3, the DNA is TGTGCCAGCAGCGCCGGACTGAGCTCTGGAAACACCATATATTTT. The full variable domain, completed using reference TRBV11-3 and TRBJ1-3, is EAGVVQSPRYKIIEKKQPVAFWCNPISGHNTLYWYLQNLGQGPELLIRYENEEAVDDSQLPKDRFSAERLKGVDSTLKIQPAELGDSAVYLCASSAGLSSGNTIYFGEGSWLTVV.

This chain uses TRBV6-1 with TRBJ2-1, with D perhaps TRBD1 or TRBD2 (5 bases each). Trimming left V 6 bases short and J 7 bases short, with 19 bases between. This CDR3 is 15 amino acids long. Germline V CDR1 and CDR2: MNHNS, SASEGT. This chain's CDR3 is CASSPLLSRENEQFF. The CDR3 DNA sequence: TGTGCCAGCAGCCCCTTACTCTCCAGGGAGAATGAGCAGTTCTTC.

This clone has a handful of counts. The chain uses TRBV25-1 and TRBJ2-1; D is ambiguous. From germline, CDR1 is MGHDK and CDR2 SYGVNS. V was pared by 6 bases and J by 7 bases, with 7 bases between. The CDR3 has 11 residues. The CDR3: CASRRRNEQFF. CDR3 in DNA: TGTGCCAGCAGACGACGGAATGAGCAGTTCTTC.

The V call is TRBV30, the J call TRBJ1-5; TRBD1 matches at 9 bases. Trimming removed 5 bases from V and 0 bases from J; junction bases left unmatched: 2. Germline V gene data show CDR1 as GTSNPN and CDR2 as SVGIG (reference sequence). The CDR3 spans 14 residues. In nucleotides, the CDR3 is TGTGCCTGGGGACAGGGGATTAGCAATCAGCCCCAGCATTTT. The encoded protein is CAWGQGISNQPQHF.

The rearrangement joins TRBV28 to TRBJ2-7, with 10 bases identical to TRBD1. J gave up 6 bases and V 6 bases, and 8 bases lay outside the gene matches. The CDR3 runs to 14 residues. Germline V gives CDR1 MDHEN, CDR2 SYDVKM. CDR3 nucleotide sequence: TGTGCCAGCAGCCACGACAGGGGGCGATTCGAGCAGTACTTC. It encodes CASSHDRGRFEQYF.